The 14 T cell receptor beta chains below come from one sample, sequenced in a study of T cell repertoires in cytomegalovirus infection. These receptors' targets are unknown. MiXCR, run by TCRdb on the reads, gives a single entry per CDR3 protein. The sample lists tens of thousands of distinct CDR3 sequences; around 20% were seen once. The specimen comprised CD8+ T cells from cultured PBMCs, sampled from culture after CMV antigen stimulation. The receptors shown here come from a human donor in good health (CMV status not recorded). Some clones in this sample may be carry-over from other donors' samples.

This sequence joins TRBV7-9 and TRBJ2-5; D possibly corresponds to TRBD2 (5 bases). CDR3 length: 16 residues. Looked up from germline, CDR1 is SEHNR and CDR2 is FQNEAQ (reference sequence). The V end lost 5 bases, the J end lost 4 bases, and 20 bases lay between the germline ends. Written as DNA, the CDR3 is TGTGCCAGCAGCCCCGAGGGCGTAGGGTCAGGAGAGACCCAGTACTTC. Its protein is CASSPEGVGSGETQYF.

The chain employs TRBV5-6 and TRBJ2-7; TRBD1 agrees at 10 bases. V was pared by 0 bases and J by 5 bases, with 8 bases of the junction left unmatched. CDR3 length: 16 residues. Germline lookup yields CDR1 SGHDT and CDR2 YYEEEE. The CDR3 loop is CASSLEDRGFKDEQYF. CDR3 DNA: TGTGCCAGCAGCTTGGAGGACAGGGGGTTCAAGGACGAGCAGTACTTC.

The chain carries TRBV7-9 and TRBJ2-7, with D unclear. Germline CDR1 SEHNR, CDR2 FQNEAQ (reference sequence). The CDR3 sequence is 13 residues long. With 3 bases removed from V and 4 bases from J, the gap between germline ends came to 10 bases. CDR3 loop: CASSFFPSYEQYF. For the CDR3, the DNA is TGTGCCAGCAGCTTTTTCCCCTCTTACGAGCAGTACTTC.

This clonotype has more than one count but fewer than ten. This chain joins TRBV7-9 and TRBJ1-5, with 8 bases fitting TRBD1. The CDR3 length is 13 residues. Germline V CDR1 and CDR2: SEHNR, FQNEAQ (reference sequence). Trimming cost V 6 bases and J 6 bases; bases outside gene matches: 4. The CDR3 protein is CASRQGGSQPQHF. Here the CDR3 DNA reads TGTGCCAGCAGACAGGGGGGCTCTCAGCCCCAGCATTTT.

This clonotype appeared a single time. The CDR3 spells CASSLVSSSYEQYF. The CDR3 DNA follows: TGTGCCAGCAGCTTAGTATCTAGTTCCTACGAGCAGTACTTC. The chain combines TRBV7-2 with TRBJ2-7; D ambiguous. V was cut by 1 base and J by 1 base, with 8 bases left in between. Germline CDR1 SGHTA, CDR2 FQGNSA. This CDR3 spans 14 amino acids.

The CDR3 region has the DNA TGTGCCAGCACCAATCAGGGCGTAGATGGCTACACCTTC. It yields the protein CASTNQGVDGYTF. This sequence joins TRBV7-4 and TRBJ1-2, with D maybe TRBD1 (5 bases). The CDR3 has 13 amino acids. Germline CDR1 is SGHVT and CDR2 is SQSDAQ. The V gene lost 7 bases and the J gene lost 6 bases, with 15 bases spanning the gap.

The chain uses TRBV27 and TRBJ2-1; 7 bases align to TRBD1. After removal of 6 bases from V and 4 bases from J, the junction contained 15 bases not matched to a gene. Looked up from germline, CDR1 is MNHEY and CDR2 is SMNVEV (reference sequence). The CDR3 has 17 amino acids. The CDR3 loop is CASSPPETGLTYNEQFF. The DNA for the CDR3 is TGTGCCAGCAGCCCCCCGGAGACAGGGCTAACATACAATGAGCAGTTCTTC.

The table lists this clonotype with a few counts. The CDR3 protein is CASSLAGATYEQYF. In DNA, the CDR3 is TGTGCCAGCAGTTTGGCAGGGGCCACCTACGAGCAGTACTTC. This chain uses TRBV12-3 or TRBV12-4 with TRBJ2-7; D might be TRBD1 (6 bases). The CDR3 is 14 residues long. The V and J ends lost 3 bases and 2 bases respectively, with 11 bases between them.

This clonotype was seen more than once but under ten times. The chain is built from TRBV7-2 and TRBJ1-2; D is unresolved. The CDR3 runs to 13 residues. Germline V lookup: CDR1 SGHTA, CDR2 FQGNSA. Trimming left V 3 bases short and J 3 bases short, with 8 bases between. The CDR3 coding sequence is TGTGCCAGCAGCTTGGGCCGTGACTATGGCTACACCTTC. As protein: CASSLGRDYGYTF. The whole variable domain, filled in from reference TRBV7-2 and TRBJ1-2, reads GAGVSQSPSNKVTEKGKDVELRCDPISGHTALYWYRQSLGQGLEFLIYFQGNSAPDKSGLPSDRFSAERTGGSVSTLTIQRTQQEDSAVYLCASSLGRDYGYTFGSGTRLTVV.

The gene calls are TRBV6-2 or TRBV6-3 and TRBJ2-7; D is unclear. The CDR3 has 11 amino acids. V shed 0 bases and J shed 5 bases, with 2 bases lying between them. Germline V gene sequence: CDR1 MNHEY, CDR2 SVGEGT. In DNA form, the CDR3 reads TGTGCCAGCAGTTACTCGAACGAGCAGTACTTC. Its protein product is CASSYSNEQYF.

A few counts support this clonotype. V and J are TRBV7-2 and TRBJ1-1, with 7 bases matching TRBD1. After removal of 2 bases from V and 3 bases from J, the junction contained 3 bases not matched to a gene. Germline CDR1 and CDR2: SGHTA and FQGNSA. The CDR3 length is 14 residues. The CDR3 sequence is CASSLYRGDTEAFF. The DNA of the CDR3 is TGTGCCAGCAGCTTATACAGGGGCGACACTGAAGCTTTCTTT. The full variable domain, rest sourced from reference TRBV7-2 and TRBJ1-1, is GAGVSQSPSNKVTEKGKDVELRCDPISGHTALYWYRQSLGQGLEFLIYFQGNSAPDKSGLPSDRFSAERTGGSVSTLTIQRTQQEDSAVYLCASSLYRGDTEAFFGQGTRLTVV.

A word on this clonotype: Its ends do not fully match the called genes, so a read error is possible. CDR3 bases: TGCAGTGCTGGAGAGTTACTAGCGGGGAACACAGATACGCAGTATTTT. Protein product: CSAGELLAGNTDTQYF. The chain recombines TRBV20-1 with TRBJ2-3; TRBD2 aligns across 10 bases. Germline V gives CDR1 DFQATT, CDR2 SNEGSKA (reference sequence). The CDR3 totals 16 residues.

This clonotype was seen many times. The rearrangement links TRBV7-2 to TRBJ1-2, with 7 bases identical to TRBD1. CDR3 length: 18 amino acids. Germline lookup yields CDR1 SGHTA and CDR2 FQGNSA. Unmatched junction bases numbered 13, after V lost 1 base and J lost 2 bases. The CDR3 bases are TGTGCCAGCAGCTTAGTTCGGACAGGACATCCCGAGAACTATGGCTACACCTTC. This sequence encodes CASSLVRTGHPENYGYTF.

As regards this clonotype: This may be a read error: a much more frequent sequence differs by one nucleotide. The J gene is TRBJ1-1, the V gene TRBV12-3 or TRBV12-4; tentatively, D is TRBD1 (5 bases). The CDR3 runs 13 residues. The V end lost 7 bases, the J end lost 1 base, and 10 bases lay between the germline ends. The CDR3 spells CASNLGGNTEAFF. Written as DNA, the CDR3 is TGTGCCAGCAACCTCGGGGGGAACACTGAAGCTTTCTTT.